The entry that follows covers one T cell receptor beta chain sequence. TCRdb re-called the 5' RACE reads with MiXCR, one entry per CDR3 protein. The data hold 400,000 or so distinct CDR3 sequences, with around 19% observed a single time. V shed 6 bases, J shed 3 bases, and the junction held 10 bases outside the gene matches. CDR3 length: 15 amino acids. This entry is derived from a study of T-cell memory formation after mild COVID-19. Across the whole study: TCR clusters largely stayed donor specific.

This TCR derives from an adult woman who had mild COVID-19 (a few samples of this study predate the infection). Cell type and time point are not known. The rearrangement uses TRBV12-3 or TRBV12-4 and TRBJ2-7; TRBD2 matches 8 bases. Sequencing was carried out using PBMCs or a T cell subset sorted from them (not recorded which). The CDR3 DNA reads TGTGCCAGCAGCCCAAGACTAGCGAGTAACTACGAGCAGTACTTC. Translating it yields CASSPRLASNYEQYF.